This TCR beta chain originates from a study of blood T cell repertoires in COVID-19. About the research overall: Both acute and convalescent COVID-19 samples were obtained from the United States, Italy and Spain. From T cells, B-cell-depleted T cells, or PBMCs came the material, which was cDNA or gDNA.

Seattle patients were enrolled during active infection and followed longitudinally. Original processing notes: Reference gene primer amplification yielded estimated nucleated cell counts. This table comes from immunoSEQ multiplex PCR, and its TCRdb copy is limited to in-frame clones, with some not included. That table furnishes V, J and clone size, whereas the DNA furnished D and trimming. The sample includes about 310,000 clones, 90% seen only once; the top ten take roughly 1%. V gave up 0 bases and J gave up 4 bases, with 10 bases separating them. Germline assignment: CDR1 SGHRS and CDR2 YFSETQ. There are 14 residues in the CDR3. Only one count was recorded for this clone.

The sequence was collected from a woman in her forties with COVID-19, enrolled during active disease. V is TRBV5-1 and J is TRBJ1-2; maybe TRBD1 (5 bases). The sequencing sample was made of peripheral blood. The CDR3 region is CASSLATGVYGYTF. The CDR3 DNA sequence: TGCGCCAGCAGCTTGGCTACAGGCGTCTATGGCTACACCTTC.